This T cell receptor (beta chain) was captured in a study of cytomegalovirus exposure and HLA in healthy donors. Points on this clone: The antigen is undetermined.

The PCR was carried out with 60 Vbeta primers and 13 Jbeta primers. The repertoire was sequenced with immunoSEQ multiplex PCR; TCRdb's copy has only in-frame clones and lacks some. The table lists around 150,000 clones, roughly three quarters of them singletons, with 4.5% to 6.5% in the top ten. General study results and limits: It was only CMV serostatus that was available as immune exposure information.

There are 11 residues in the CDR3. The V gene's germline CDR1 is SQVTM and CDR2 ANQGSEA. With 1 base removed from V and 7 bases from J, the gap between germline ends came to 7 bases. Sequencing input: PBMCs. This TCR was recovered from a male donor in good health and CMV-seronegative. This chain joins TRBV29-1 and TRBJ1-1; D gene uncertain. The CDR3 sequence: CSVEAGVEAFF. CDR3 nucleotide sequence: TGCAGCGTTGAAGCCGGGGTTGAAGCTTTCTTT.